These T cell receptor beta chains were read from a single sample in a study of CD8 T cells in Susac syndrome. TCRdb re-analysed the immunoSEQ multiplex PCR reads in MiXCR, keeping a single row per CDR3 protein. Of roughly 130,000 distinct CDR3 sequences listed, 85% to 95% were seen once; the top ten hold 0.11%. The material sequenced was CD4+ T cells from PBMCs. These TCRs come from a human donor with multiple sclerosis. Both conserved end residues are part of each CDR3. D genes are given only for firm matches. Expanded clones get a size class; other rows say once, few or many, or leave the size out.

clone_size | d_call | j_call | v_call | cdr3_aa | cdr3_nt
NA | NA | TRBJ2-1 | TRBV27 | CASSSKTAVTSNEQFF | TGTGCCAGCAGTTCCAAGACAGCCGTAACTTCCAATGAGCAGTTCTTC
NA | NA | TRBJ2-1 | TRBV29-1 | CSVESAAGRSEQFF | TGCAGCGTTGAGTCTGCGGCGGGGAGGAGTGAGCAGTTCTTC
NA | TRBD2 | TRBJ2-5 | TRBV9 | CASSGTSGTGGETQYF | TGTGCCAGCAGCGGAACTAGCGGGACCGGGGGAGAGACCCAGTACTTC
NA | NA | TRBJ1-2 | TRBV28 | CASSLSGGYGYTF | TGTGCCAGCAGTTTGTCGGGGGGCTATGGCTACACCTTC
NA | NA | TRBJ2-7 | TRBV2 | CASSEGGAVEQYF | TGTGCCAGCAGTGAGGGGGGCGCTGTCGAGCAGTACTTC
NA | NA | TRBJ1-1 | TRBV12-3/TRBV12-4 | CASRLLLNTEAFF | TGTGCCAGCAGATTATTACTGAACACTGAAGCTTTCTTT
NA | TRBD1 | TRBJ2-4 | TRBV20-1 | CSASQAGGVNIQYF | TGCAGTGCTAGCCAGGCAGGGGGCGTAAACATTCAGTACTTC
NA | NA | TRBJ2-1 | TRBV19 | CASSMKVGLYNEQFF | TGTGCCAGTAGTATGAAGGTAGGGCTCTACAATGAGCAGTTCTTC
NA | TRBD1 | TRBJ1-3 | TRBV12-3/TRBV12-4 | CASSLRPGQGRGNTIYF | TGTGCCAGCAGTTTACGCCCCGGACAGGGAAGAGGAAACACCATATATTTT
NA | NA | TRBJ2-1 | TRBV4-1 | CASSRQGLGEQFF | TGCGCCAGCAGCCGTCAGGGGTTGGGGGAGCAGTTCTTC
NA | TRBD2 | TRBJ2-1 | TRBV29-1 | CSGFRRPGTSGDNEQFF | TGCAGTGGCTTTCGGAGACCCGGGACTAGCGGTGACAATGAGCAGTTCTTC
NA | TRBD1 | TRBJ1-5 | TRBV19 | CASRTTGQRYSNQPQHF | TGTGCCAGTAGAACTACGGGACAGCGATATAGCAATCAGCCCCAGCATTTT
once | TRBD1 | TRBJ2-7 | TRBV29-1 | CSVDPGGHEQYF | TGCAGCGTTGACCCAGGGGGACACGAGCAGTACTTC
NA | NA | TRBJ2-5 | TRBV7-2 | CASSFAGQETQYF | TGTGCCAGCAGCTTTGCGGGGCAAGAGACCCAGTACTTC
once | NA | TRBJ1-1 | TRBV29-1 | CSVGSFTGAGANTEAFF | TGCAGCGTTGGGTCCTTCACTGGGGCAGGGGCGAACACTGAAGCTTTCTTT
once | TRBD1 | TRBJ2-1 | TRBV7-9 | CASSQATGVQYNEQFF | TGTGCCAGCAGCCAAGCGACAGGGGTCCAGTACAATGAGCAGTTCTTC
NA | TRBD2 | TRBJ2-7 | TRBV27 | CASSLQWEGDEQYF | TGTGCCAGCAGTCTGCAGTGGGAGGGCGACGAGCAGTACTTC
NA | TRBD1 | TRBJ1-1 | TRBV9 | CASSVDRGSTEAFF | TGTGCCAGCAGCGTTGACAGGGGGAGCACTGAAGCTTTCTTT
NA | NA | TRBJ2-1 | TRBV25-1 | CASSEPDPYNEQFF | TGTGCCAGCAGTGAACCGGACCCTTACAATGAGCAGTTCTTC
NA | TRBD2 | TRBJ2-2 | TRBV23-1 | CASSQAGKTSGRGYRTGELFF | TGCGCCAGCAGTCAAGCGGGCAAGACTAGCGGGAGAGGGTATAGGACCGGGGAGCTGTTTTTT
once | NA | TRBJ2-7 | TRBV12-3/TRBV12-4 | CASSLTPGQYSYEQYF | TGTGCCAGCAGTTTAACCCCTGGCCAATACTCCTACGAGCAGTACTTC
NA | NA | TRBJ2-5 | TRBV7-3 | CASSTKAQETQYF | TGTGCCAGCAGCACAAAAGCCCAAGAGACCCAGTACTTC
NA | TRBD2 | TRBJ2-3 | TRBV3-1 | CASTNPGGRGTDTQYF | TGTGCCAGCACCAACCCGGGGGGGCGGGGCACAGATACGCAGTATTTT
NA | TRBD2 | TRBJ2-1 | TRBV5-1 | CASRTSGKANNEQFF | TGCGCCAGCAGGACTAGCGGGAAGGCCAACAATGAGCAGTTCTTC
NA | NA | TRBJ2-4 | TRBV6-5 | CASSRTVAKNIQYF | TGTGCCAGCAGCCGGACAGTTGCCAAAAACATTCAGTACTTC
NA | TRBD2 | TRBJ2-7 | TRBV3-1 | CASSPKRFASGGRRDEQYF | TGTGCCAGCAGCCCAAAGCGATTCGCGTCGGGGGGGCGTCGTGACGAGCAGTACTTC
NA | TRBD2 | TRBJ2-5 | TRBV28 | CASTSGRQETQYF | TGTGCCAGCACCTCCGGGAGGCAGGAGACCCAGTACTTC
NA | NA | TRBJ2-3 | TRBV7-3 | CASSAGGAGTDTQYF | TGTGCCAGCAGCGCAGGAGGGGCTGGCACAGATACGCAGTATTTT
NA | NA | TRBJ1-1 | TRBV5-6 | CASSSRWRWNTEAFF | TGTGCCAGCAGCTCCCGTTGGCGGTGGAACACTGAAGCTTTCTTT
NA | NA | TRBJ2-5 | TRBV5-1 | CASSLVLQETQYF | TGCGCCAGCAGCTTGGTCCTCCAAGAGACCCAGTACTTC
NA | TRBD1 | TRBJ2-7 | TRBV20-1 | CSARDILGQGAMKQYF | TGCAGTGCTAGAGATATCCTGGGACAGGGGGCCATGAAGCAGTACTTC
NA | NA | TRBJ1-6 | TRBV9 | CASSVGGDNSPLHF | TGTGCCAGCAGCGTAGGAGGGGACAATTCACCCCTCCACTTT
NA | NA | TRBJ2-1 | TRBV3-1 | CASSLGWGEQFF | TGTGCCAGCAGCCTTGGGTGGGGCGAGCAGTTCTTC
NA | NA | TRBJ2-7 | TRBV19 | CASSPGTVYEQYF | TGTGCCAGTAGTCCGGGGACCGTCTACGAGCAGTACTTC
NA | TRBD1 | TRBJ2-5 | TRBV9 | CASSVGTGQVRETQYF | TGTGCCAGCAGCGTAGGGACAGGACAGGTTAGGGAGACCCAGTACTTC
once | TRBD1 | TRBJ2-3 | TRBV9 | CASSSWTGENTQYF | TGTGCCAGCAGCTCATGGACAGGGGAGAATACGCAGTATTTT
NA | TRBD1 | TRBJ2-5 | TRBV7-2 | CASRWDRWSETQYF | TGTGCCAGCAGATGGGACAGATGGTCGGAGACCCAGTACTTC
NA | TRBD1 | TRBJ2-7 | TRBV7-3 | CASSSGTGETQQYF | TGTGCCAGCAGCTCCGGGACAGGGGAGACCCAGCAGTACTTC
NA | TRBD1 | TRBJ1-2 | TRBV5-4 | CASSLEGQGASNYGYTF | TGTGCCAGCAGCTTGGAGGGACAGGGGGCTTCTAACTATGGCTACACCTTC
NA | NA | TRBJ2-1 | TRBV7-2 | CASSLIGNEQFF | TGTGCCAGCAGCTTAATCGGCAATGAGCAGTTCTTC
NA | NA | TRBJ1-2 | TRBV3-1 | CASSQIPANGYTF | TGTGCCAGCAGCCAAATTCCGGCGAATGGCTACACCTTC
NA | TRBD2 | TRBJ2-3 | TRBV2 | CASSSGTSGHTDTQYF | TGTGCCAGCAGTTCCGGGACTAGCGGACACACAGATACGCAGTATTTT
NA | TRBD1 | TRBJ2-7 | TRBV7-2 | CASSLRDRTTYEQYF | TGTGCCAGCAGCTTAAGGGACAGGACCACCTACGAGCAGTACTTC
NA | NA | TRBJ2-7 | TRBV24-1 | CATSNGLHSYEQYF | TGTGCCACCAGTAACGGGCTACACTCCTACGAGCAGTACTTC
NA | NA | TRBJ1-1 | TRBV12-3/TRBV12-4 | CASSPLGLAEAFF | TGTGCCAGCAGTCCTTTGGGTTTGGCTGAAGCTTTCTTT
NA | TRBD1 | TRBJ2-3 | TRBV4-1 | CASSQDFGQGNSDTQYF | TGCGCCAGCAGCCAAGATTTCGGACAGGGAAATTCCGATACGCAGTATTTT
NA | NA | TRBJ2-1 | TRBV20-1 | CSASGPTGDGEQFF | TGCAGTGCTTCCGGGCCGACCGGGGATGGTGAGCAGTTCTTC
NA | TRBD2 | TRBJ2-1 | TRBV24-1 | CATSDLSSGPYNEQFF | TGTGCCACCAGTGATTTATCTAGCGGTCCATACAATGAGCAGTTCTTC
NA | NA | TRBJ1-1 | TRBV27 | CASSRLGGNTEAFF | TGTGCCAGCAGTAGGCTCGGGGGGAACACTGAAGCTTTCTTT